This TCR beta chain was obtained from a study of blood T cell repertoires in COVID-19. For the study at large: The origin of the acute and convalescent COVID-19 samples was the United States, Italy and Spain. Sources were T cells, B-cell-depleted T cells, or PBMCs; the material itself was cDNA or gDNA.

In the original analysis: Reference gene primers were amplified, and this amplification served to estimate nucleated cell counts. The data were produced by immunoSEQ multiplex PCR, yet TCRdb's version contains in-frame clones alone and is incomplete. The V and J calls and clone size are taken from that table; D and trimming were inferred from the DNA. Seen here are 300,000 to 350,000 clones, over 90% observed once, and the top ten hold almost 4%. Those designated as exposed participants met a COVID-19 case within 2 weeks before study entry. This clone has only a few counts. Sequenced input: PBMCs or T cells enriched from blood (not recorded which). This receptor was obtained from a woman aged 25 to 39 who had been exposed to COVID-19.

Here the CDR3 DNA reads TGCAGCGCTACGATCCCGGGACAGGGAAACTATGGCTACACCTTC. This translates into CSATIPGQGNYGYTF. The chain joins TRBV29-1 to TRBJ1-2; 9 bases agree with TRBD1. CDR3 size: 15 residues. Germline lookup yields CDR1 SQVTM and CDR2 ANQGSEA. With 7 bases clipped from V and 2 bases from J, the junction kept 11 bases outside the gene matches.